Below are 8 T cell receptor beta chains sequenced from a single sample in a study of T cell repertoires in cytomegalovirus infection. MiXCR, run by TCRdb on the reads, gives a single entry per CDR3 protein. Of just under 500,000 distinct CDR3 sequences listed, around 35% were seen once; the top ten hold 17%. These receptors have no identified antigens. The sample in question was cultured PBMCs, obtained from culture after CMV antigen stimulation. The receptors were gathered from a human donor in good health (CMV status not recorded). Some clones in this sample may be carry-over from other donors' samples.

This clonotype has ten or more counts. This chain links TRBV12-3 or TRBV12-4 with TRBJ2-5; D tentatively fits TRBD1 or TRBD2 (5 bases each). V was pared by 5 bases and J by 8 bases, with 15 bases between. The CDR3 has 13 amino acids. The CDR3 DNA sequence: TGTGCCAGCAGTCTAGGGACGGGCCGCACCCAGTACTTC. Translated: CASSLGTGRTQYF.

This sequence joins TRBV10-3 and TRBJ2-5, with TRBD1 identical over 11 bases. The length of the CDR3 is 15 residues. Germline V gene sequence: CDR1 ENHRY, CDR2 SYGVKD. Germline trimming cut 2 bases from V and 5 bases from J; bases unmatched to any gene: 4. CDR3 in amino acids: CAISEPGQGVETQYF. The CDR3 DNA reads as TGTGCCATCAGTGAGCCGGGACAGGGGGTGGAGACCCAGTACTTC.

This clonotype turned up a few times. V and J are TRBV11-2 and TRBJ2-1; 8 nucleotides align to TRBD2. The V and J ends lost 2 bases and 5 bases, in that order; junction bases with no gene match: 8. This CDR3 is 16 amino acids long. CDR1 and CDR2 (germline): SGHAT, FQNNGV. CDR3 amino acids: CASSLLGLAGHNEQFF. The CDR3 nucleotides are TGTGCCAGCAGCTTATTGGGTCTAGCGGGCCACAATGAGCAGTTCTTC. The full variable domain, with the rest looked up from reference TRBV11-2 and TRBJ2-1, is EAGVAQSPRYKIIEKRQSVAFWCNPISGHATLYWYQQILGQGPKLLIQFQNNGVVDDSQLPKDRFSAERLKGVDSTLKIQPAKLEDSAVYLCASSLLGLAGHNEQFFGPGTRLTVL.

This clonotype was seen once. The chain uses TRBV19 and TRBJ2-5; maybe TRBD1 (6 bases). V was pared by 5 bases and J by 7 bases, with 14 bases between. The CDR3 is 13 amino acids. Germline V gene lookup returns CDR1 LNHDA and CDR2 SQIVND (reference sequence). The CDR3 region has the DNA TGTGCCAGTAGTCGACAGATGACAGGGACCCAGTACTTC. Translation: CASSRQMTGTQYF.

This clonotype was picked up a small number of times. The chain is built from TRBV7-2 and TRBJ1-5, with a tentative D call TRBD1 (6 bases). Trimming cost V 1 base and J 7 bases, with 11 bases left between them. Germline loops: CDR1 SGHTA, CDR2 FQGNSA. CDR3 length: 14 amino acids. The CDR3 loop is CASSLEGERQPQHF. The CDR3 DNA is TGTGCCAGCAGCTTAGAGGGGGAGAGGCAGCCCCAGCATTTT.

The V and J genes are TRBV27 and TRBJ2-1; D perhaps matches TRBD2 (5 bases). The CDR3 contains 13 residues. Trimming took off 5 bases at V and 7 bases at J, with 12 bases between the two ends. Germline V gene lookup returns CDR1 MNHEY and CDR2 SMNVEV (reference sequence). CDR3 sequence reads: CASSLGERNEQFF. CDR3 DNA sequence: TGTGCCAGCAGTCTTGGAGAGCGGAATGAGCAGTTCTTC.

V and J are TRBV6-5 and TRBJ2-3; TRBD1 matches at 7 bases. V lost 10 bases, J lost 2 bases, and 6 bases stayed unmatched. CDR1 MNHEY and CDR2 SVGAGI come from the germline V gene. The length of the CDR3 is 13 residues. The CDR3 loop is CATRGTATDTQYF. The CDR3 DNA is TGTGCCACCCGAGGGACAGCCACAGATACGCAGTATTTT.

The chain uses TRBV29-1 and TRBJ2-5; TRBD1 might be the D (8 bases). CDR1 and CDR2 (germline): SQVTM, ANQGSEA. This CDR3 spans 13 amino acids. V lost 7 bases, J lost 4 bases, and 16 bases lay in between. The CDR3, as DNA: TGCAGCGCGACAGGGGAGGGAACAGAGACCCAGTACTTC. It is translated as CSATGEGTETQYF.